The TCR beta chain under discussion was sequenced for a study of blood T cell repertoires in COVID-19. Across the study: Nucleic acid was either cDNA or gDNA, and it came from T cells, B-cell-depleted T cells, or PBMCs.

Authors' data handling: How many nucleated cells were present was estimated from reference gene primer amplification. TCRdb's table, derived via immunoSEQ multiplex PCR, lists solely in-frame clones and lacks some. D and trimming come from the DNA, and the V and J calls and clone size come from that table. The table records about 220,000 clones, roughly four fifths of them present only once. The sequence was collected from a woman in her seventies with COVID-19, enrolled during active disease. Sequencing was done on a sample of peripheral blood.

CDR3 in DNA: TGTGCCAGCAGCTCGGACAGGGGGTCCTATAATTCACCCCTCCACTTT. It translates to CASSSDRGSYNSPLHF. J is TRBJ1-6 and V is TRBV5-4; 10 bases are a match to TRBD1. The CDR3 runs to 16 residues. Losses at the gene ends were 3 bases for V and 1 base for J; bases not matched to a gene: 1. Germline V gives CDR1 SGHNT, CDR2 YYREEE (reference sequence).